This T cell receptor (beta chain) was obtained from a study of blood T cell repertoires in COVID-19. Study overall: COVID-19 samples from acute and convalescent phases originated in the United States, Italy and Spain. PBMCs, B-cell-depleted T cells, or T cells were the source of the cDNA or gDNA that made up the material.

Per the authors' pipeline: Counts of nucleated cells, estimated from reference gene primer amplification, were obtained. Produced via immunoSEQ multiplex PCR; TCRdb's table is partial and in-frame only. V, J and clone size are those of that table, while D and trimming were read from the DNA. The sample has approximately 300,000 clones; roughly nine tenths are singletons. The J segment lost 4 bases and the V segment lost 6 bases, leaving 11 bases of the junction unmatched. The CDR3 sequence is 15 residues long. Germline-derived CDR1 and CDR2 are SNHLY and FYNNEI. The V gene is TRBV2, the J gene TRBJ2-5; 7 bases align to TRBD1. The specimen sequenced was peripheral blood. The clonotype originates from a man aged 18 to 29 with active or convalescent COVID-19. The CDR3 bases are TGTGCCAGCAGAATCTTCGACAGGGCGGGAGAGACCCAGTACTTC. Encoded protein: CASRIFDRAGETQYF.